This TCR beta chain was identified during a study of long-term antiretroviral therapy in people with HIV. Study background: In the earliest collections, sampling predates the 2015 immediate-ART recommendation by about a decade. General study findings and limits: Pre-ART clonal expansions dominated every time point's repertoire. Patients on ART gained diversity, which nonetheless stayed below transplant donor controls.

At survey level, the immunoSEQ assay was run in its v3.0 version. Per sample, sequencing targeted roughly 35,000-50,000 T-cell genomes. Clones were read by immunoSEQ multiplex PCR, and TCRdb kept only the in-frame ones, dropping some. The sample includes tens of thousands of clones, about 90% of them seen just once. A word on this clone: The antigen remains undetermined.

CDR3 length: 14 amino acids. The V and J ends lost 2 bases and 5 bases, in that order; junction bases with no gene match: 4. In germline, CDR1 is MNHEY, CDR2 SVGAGI. The starting material was unsorted PBMCs, obtained 2 years after starting antiretroviral therapy. V gene TRBV6-5 combines with J gene TRBJ1-1; 8 positions agree with TRBD1. This clonotype was obtained from a man aged 50 or older with HIV. CDR3 DNA: TGTGCCAGCAGTTACGCGACAGGGGTAACTGAAGCTTTCTTT. Translation: CASSYATGVTEAFF.